The T cell receptor (beta chain) described here comes from a study of response to subunit inactivated influenza vaccine. This clonotype was recorded a few times. TCRdb independently ran MiXCR on the RT-PCR reads; one entry per CDR3 protein. The table lists about 540,000 distinct CDR3 sequences, approximately 22% of them singletons, with roughly 2.8% in the top ten. The same data also went into a second study, on T cells expressing NK-cell markers. From that report: The authors generated TCR beta cDNA through 5'RACE template switching with UMIs. It was sorted CD3+CD56-NKG2C+, CD3+CD56+NKG2C- and CD3+CD56+NKG2C+ T cells that provided the TCR beta repertoires.

This receptor was obtained from a man between 50 and 59 years old who received an inactivated influenza vaccine. Specimen: CD4+ T cells sorted from PBMCs, collected roughly 13 days after vaccination.

DNA of the CDR3: TGTGCCAGCAGAAAGCTAGCGGTTAGCAATCAGCCCCAGCATTTT. It yields the protein CASRKLAVSNQPQHF. This rearrangement joins TRBV6-1 to TRBJ1-5; D is uncertain. This CDR3 is 15 amino acids long. The V end lost 6 bases, the J end lost 0 bases, and 12 bases lay between the germline ends. CDR1 and CDR2 from the germline V gene are MNHNS and SASEGT.